Sequencing of this T cell receptor (beta chain) was carried out in a study of identical twins. Study-wide points: Insertion counts were lower in abundant cord blood beta clonotypes, a trend that memory repertoires did not show.

The CDR3 is 13 residues long. V lost 5 bases to trimming and J lost 4 bases, with 11 bases between them. This clonotype has ten or more counts. What it binds is unknown. Each CDR3 protein is one row after TCRdb ran MiXCR on the 5' RACE reads. The table lists hundreds of thousands of distinct CDR3 sequences, 6% to 6.5% of them singletons. This sequence originates from a man younger than 35 in good health. Material: naive T cells sorted from blood. This chain uses TRBV12-3 or TRBV12-4 with TRBJ1-1; D unresolved. The DNA of the CDR3 is TGTGCCAGCAGTCTACTACAGATCACTGAAGCTTTCTTT. Its translation: CASSLLQITEAFF.